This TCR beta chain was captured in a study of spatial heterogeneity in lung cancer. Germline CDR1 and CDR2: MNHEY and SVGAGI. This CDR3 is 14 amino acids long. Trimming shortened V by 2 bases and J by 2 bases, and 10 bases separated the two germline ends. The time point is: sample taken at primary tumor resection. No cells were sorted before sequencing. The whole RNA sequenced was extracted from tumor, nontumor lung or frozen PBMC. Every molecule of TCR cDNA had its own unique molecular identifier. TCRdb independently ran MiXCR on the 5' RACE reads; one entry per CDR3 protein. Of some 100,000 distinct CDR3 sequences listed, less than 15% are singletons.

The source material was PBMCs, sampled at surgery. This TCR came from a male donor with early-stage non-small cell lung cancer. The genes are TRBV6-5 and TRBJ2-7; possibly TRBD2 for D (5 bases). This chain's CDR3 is CASSYVGDPYEQYF. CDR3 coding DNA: TGTGCCAGCAGTTACGTCGGGGATCCCTACGAGCAGTACTTC.